There are many counts of the clone carrying this TCR beta chain. These data come from a study of read filtering for tumor transcriptome and immune sequencing. From 400 to 450 ng of RNA, a library with molecular barcoded alpha/delta and beta/gamma adaptors was made. TCRdb redid the calling of the reads with MiXCR, one entry per CDR3 protein. This sample has approximately 62,000 distinct CDR3 sequences, with roughly 18% found just once. The clonotype was recovered from a donor over 35 with multiple myeloma. Sequencing was done on a sample of a population of CD138-negative cells sorted from bone marrow.

The CDR3 DNA is TGTGCCATCAGTGAGTCGTCAGGGGATACTATGAACACTGAAGCTTTCTTT. Its translation: CAISESSGDTMNTEAFF. The rearrangement uses TRBV10-3 and TRBJ1-1; D may be TRBD1 (6 bases). This CDR3 comprises 17 residues. CDR1 and CDR2 from the germline V gene are ENHRY and SYGVKD. The V end lost 0 bases, the J end lost 0 bases, and 14 bases lay between the germline ends.